This T cell receptor beta chain is from a study of early T cells in non-severe SARS-CoV-2 infection. This CDR3 has 14 amino acids. Individual cDNA molecules received unique molecular identifiers. TCRdb re-called the 5' RACE reads with MiXCR, one entry per CDR3 protein. This table holds under 45,000 distinct CDR3 sequences, over 5% found once. V gene TRBV21-1 combines with J gene TRBJ1-2; the DNA was not compared with TRBD1, the D call given in the table. TRBV21-1 is a known pseudogene. The sequence was obtained from an adult who was a healthcare worker with PCR-confirmed SARS-CoV-2 infection or an uninfected control (not recorded which). Sequenced material: whole blood, taken at baseline. CDR3 residues: CASRRDRHNYGYTF. DNA for the CDR3: TGTGCCAGCAGAAGAGACAGGCATAACTATGGCTACACCTTC.